This T cell receptor beta chain is drawn from a study of blood T cell repertoires in COVID-19. Study-wide context: Both acute and convalescent COVID-19 samples were obtained from the United States, Italy and Spain. From T cells, B-cell-depleted T cells, or PBMCs came the material, which was cDNA or gDNA.

Under the authors' procedure: Reference gene primer amplification gave estimated nucleated cell counts. Profiling relied on immunoSEQ multiplex PCR, and the TCRdb table lists in-frame clones only, not all of them. That table is the source of V, J and clone size, and D and trimming were worked out from the DNA. In the table there are 25,000 to 35,000 clones, around 90% of which are singletons. V was shortened by 3 bases and J by 8 bases, with 13 bases between the two germline ends. The CDR3 covers 13 residues. The receptor was derived from a man between 70 and 80 years old with active or convalescent COVID-19. The material sequenced was peripheral blood. V usage is TRBV12-3 or TRBV12-4 and J usage is TRBJ1-2, with unresolved D. CDR3 in amino acids: CASSLSRETGYTF. CDR3 DNA sequence: TGTGCCAGCAGTTTGTCGAGGGAGACGGGCTACACCTTC.